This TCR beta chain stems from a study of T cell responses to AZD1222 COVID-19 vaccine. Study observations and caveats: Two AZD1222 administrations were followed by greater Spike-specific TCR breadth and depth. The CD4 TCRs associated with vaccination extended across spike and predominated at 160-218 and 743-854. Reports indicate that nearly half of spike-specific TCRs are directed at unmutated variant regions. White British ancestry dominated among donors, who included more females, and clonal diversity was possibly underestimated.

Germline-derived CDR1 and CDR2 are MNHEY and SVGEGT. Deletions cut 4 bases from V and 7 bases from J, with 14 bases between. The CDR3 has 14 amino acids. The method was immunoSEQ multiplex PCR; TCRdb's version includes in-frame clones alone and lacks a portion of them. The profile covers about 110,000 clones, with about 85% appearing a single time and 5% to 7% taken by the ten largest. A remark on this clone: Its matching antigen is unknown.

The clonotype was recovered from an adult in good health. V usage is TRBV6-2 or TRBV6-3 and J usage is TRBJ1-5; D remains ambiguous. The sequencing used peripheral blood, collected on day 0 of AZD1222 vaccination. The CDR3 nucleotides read TGTGCCAGCAGTTTCCGGGCCCCAAGGCAGCCCCAGCATTTT. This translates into CASSFRAPRQPQHF.